What follows are 3 T cell receptor beta chains derived from one specimen sequenced in a study of type 1 and type 2 diabetes patients. The PCR template was genomic DNA. The TCR beta CDR3 region was amplified using 30 forward and 13 reverse primers. TCRdb passed the multiplex PCR reads through MiXCR, listing each CDR3 protein once. The sample lists 250,000 or so distinct CDR3 sequences; over 45% were seen once. Material: peripheral blood mononuclear cells (PBMCs). The receptor set was obtained from a man between 18 and 29 years old with type 2 diabetes.

For this clonotype: One junction end does not reproduce the germline sequence, and a read error may be involved. This sequence joins TRBV10-3 and TRBJ2-1; D not resolved. Judging by the DNA end, TRBJ2-7 fits better; the J call may be wrong. CDR3 length: 12 amino acids. Looked up from germline, CDR1 is ENHRY and CDR2 is SYGVKD. CDR3 residues: CASSSLSNEQYF. The CDR3 region has the DNA TGTGCCAGCAGTTCCCTATCGAACGAGCAGTACTTC.

The J gene is TRBJ1-6, the V gene TRBV13; D possibly corresponds to TRBD1 (5 bases). The CDR3 extends over 14 amino acids. V was cut by 6 bases and J by 5 bases, with 11 bases left in between. Germline CDR1 reads PRHDT; CDR2 reads FYEKMQ (reference sequence). In DNA form, the CDR3 reads TGTGCCAGCAGTAGGGGTTGGGATAATTCACCCCTCCACTTT. Its translation is CASSRGWDNSPLHF.

This clonotype was detected a few times. This sequence joins TRBV7-2 and TRBJ1-5; D gene unclear. The germline CDR1 and CDR2 sequences are SGHTA and FQGNSA. The V end was cut by 1 base, the J end by 4 bases, with 8 bases between. There are 14 residues in the CDR3. In nucleotides, the CDR3 is TGTGCCAGCAGCTTAGGGCAGGTTAATCAGCCCCAGCATTTT. Translated, it gives CASSLGQVNQPQHF.